This TCR beta chain stems from a study of T cells after yellow fever vaccination. Overall study: SMART-Seq v4 Ultra Low Input prepared libraries from low-cell fractions. The study, taken as a whole, reports: A secondary response was less intense yet reached its peak sooner, at day 5 versus 15. Overlap between CD4 and CD8 compartments was detected for a small share of clonotypes. Booster samples showed a return of most primary-vaccination clones (almost 97% CD4, 85% to 90% CD8).

Via MiXCR, TCRdb re-called the 5' RACE reads, giving one row per CDR3 protein. The table records 200,000 or so distinct CDR3 sequences, about 7% of them present only once. V was pared by 2 bases and J by 4 bases, with 10 bases between. In germline, CDR1 is SGHRS, CDR2 YFSETQ. The CDR3 contains 14 residues. With respect to this clonotype: Its specificity is unknown.

Sequenced material: CD4+ T cells sorted from PBMCs, taken on the day of the yellow fever booster vaccination. The sequence derives from a man younger than 45 who received the YFV17D yellow fever vaccine. The gene calls are TRBV5-1 and TRBJ2-1; D remains unclear. The CDR3 is CASSLNSVYNEQFF. Written as DNA, the CDR3 is TGCGCCAGCAGCTTAAATAGTGTTTACAATGAGCAGTTCTTC.